The rows below give T cell receptor beta chains drawn from one sample of a study of blood T cell repertoires in COVID-19. Sequencing used immunoSEQ multiplex PCR; TCRdb keeps in-frame clones, though not all of them. The data show fewer than 400,000 clones, around 84% seen once. Sequenced material: peripheral blood. These receptors originate from a human donor in a cohort sampled during active COVID-19. Each CDR3 is given with its conserved first and last residue. D genes are given only for firm matches. A clone size is listed for some rows: how often the clone was seen (once, few, many), or a class if it is expanded.

NA few TRBJ1-5 TRBV19 CAANGRAGQPQHF TGTGCCGCAAACGGCAGGGCCGGTCAGCCCCAGCATTTT
TRBD2 NA TRBJ2-5 TRBV2 CASSWWTSGEETQYF TGTGCCAGCAGTTGGTGGACTAGCGGGGAGGAGACCCAGTACTTC
TRBD1 NA TRBJ1-5 TRBV7-2 CASSSSDRVSNQPQHF TGTGCCAGCAGCTCATCCGACAGGGTTAGCAATCAGCCCCAGCATTTT
TRBD2 NA TRBJ2-1 TRBV10-3 CAIGQREGHGEQFF TGTGCCATCGGTCAGCGGGAGGGCCACGGTGAGCAGTTCTTC
TRBD2 NA TRBJ2-3 TRBV3-1/TRBV3-2 CASSPPRSSGGYTQYF TGTGCCAGCAGCCCCCCCCGCTCTAGCGGGGGTTATACGCAGTATTTT
NA few TRBJ1-1 TRBV7-9 CASSPGAGENTEAFF TGTGCCAGCAGCCCCGGAGCGGGGGAGAACACTGAAGCTTTCTTT
NA NA TRBJ1-6 TRBV9 CASEQVRPLHF TGTGCCAGTGAGCAAGTGCGGCCCCTCCACTTT
NA NA TRBJ1-6 TRBV5-6 CASSVFVGGGVWSPLHF TGTGCCAGCAGCGTTTTCGTTGGGGGCGGCGTATGGTCACCCCTCCACTTT
TRBD1 few TRBJ2-3 TRBV27 CASSYPPGQGADTQYF TGTGCCAGCAGTTACCCCCCGGGACAGGGGGCAGATACGCAGTATTTT
TRBD1 NA TRBJ2-1 TRBV11-3 CASSKGQSLNEQFF TGTGCCAGCAGCAAGGGACAGAGCTTGAATGAGCAGTTCTTC
NA NA TRBJ2-5 TRBV7-3 CASSLMGGPAETQYF TGTGCCAGCAGCTTAATGGGTGGGCCCGCCGAGACCCAGTACTTC
TRBD1 NA TRBJ2-5 TRBV18 CASSPRTGKETQYF TGTGCCAGCTCACCTCGGACAGGAAAAGAGACCCAGTACTTC
TRBD2 NA TRBJ2-5 TRBV7-3 CASSPTGLVTETQYF TGTGCCAGCAGCCCAACGGGACTAGTCACGGAGACCCAGTACTTC
NA many TRBJ2-7 TRBV5-1 CASSLVDAEGEQYF TGCGCCAGCAGCTTGGTGGACGCAGAGGGCGAGCAGTACTTC
NA NA TRBJ1-5 TRBV4-1 CASSQTRDNQPQHF TGCGCCAGCAGCCAAACCAGGGACAATCAGCCCCAGCATTTT
NA NA TRBJ2-7 TRBV5-4 CASSLVGPGYEQYF TGTGCCAGCAGCTTGGTGGGCCCTGGCTACGAGCAGTACTTC
NA NA TRBJ1-4 TRBV5-1 CASSFGQGGYEKLFF TGCGCCAGCAGCTTTGGGCAAGGGGGTTACGAAAAACTGTTTTTT
NA NA TRBJ1-6 TRBV4-1 CASSHTLAGGNSPLHF TGCGCCAGCAGCCATACCCTCGCGGGCGGTAATTCACCCCTCCACTTT
TRBD2 NA TRBJ2-7 TRBV14 CASSKKTSAHEQYF TGTGCCAGCAGCAAAAAGACTAGCGCCCACGAGCAGTACTTC
NA NA TRBJ1-2 TRBV7-9 CASSPTNYGYTF TGTGCCAGCAGCCCCACTAACTATGGCTACACCTTC
NA NA TRBJ2-5 TRBV28 CASSLGVSGRETQYF TGTGCCAGCAGTTTAGGGGTTAGCGGTCGAGAGACCCAGTACTTC
TRBD2 NA TRBJ2-3 TRBV19 CASSIVAGAEADTQYF TGTGCCAGTAGTATAGTAGCGGGAGCTGAGGCAGATACGCAGTATTTT
TRBD1 few TRBJ2-7 TRBV27 CASSLGGTGGIYEQYF TGTGCCAGCAGTTTAGGTGGGACAGGGGGCATCTACGAGCAGTACTTC
NA NA TRBJ2-7 TRBV20-1 CSASGGRPYEQYF TGCAGTGCTAGTGGGGGGAGGCCCTACGAGCAGTACTTC
NA NA TRBJ1-2 TRBV11-2 CASSLESFYGYTF TGTGCCAGCAGCTTAGAGAGCTTCTATGGCTACACCTTC
NA NA TRBJ2-3 TRBV5-1 CASSLALGAPSTDTQYF TGCGCCAGCAGCTTGGCCCTGGGGGCCCCTAGCACAGATACGCAGTATTTT
TRBD1 once TRBJ2-5 TRBV29-1 CSARTGKKETQYF TGCAGCGCTAGGACAGGGAAAAAAGAGACCCAGTACTTC
TRBD1 few TRBJ2-4 TRBV2 CASTPDRGGKNIQYF TGTGCCAGCACCCCGGACAGGGGGGGCAAAAACATTCAGTACTTC
NA once TRBJ2-5 TRBV28 CASSPPAKETQYF TGTGCCAGCAGCCCCCCCGCGAAAGAGACCCAGTACTTC
NA NA TRBJ2-5 TRBV3-1/TRBV3-2 CASSPGGRFLETQYF TGTGCCAGCAGTCCAGGGGGGAGGTTTCTGGAGACCCAGTACTTC
TRBD1 few TRBJ2-1 TRBV4-1 CASSPARSPGTGYNEQFF TGCGCCAGCAGCCCAGCCCGTTCCCCCGGGACAGGGTACAATGAGCAGTTCTTC
NA NA TRBJ1-1 TRBV3-1/TRBV3-2 CASSQGPEGTEAFF TGTGCCAGCAGTCAAGGCCCTGAGGGAACTGAAGCTTTCTTT
TRBD1 once TRBJ1-1 TRBV3-1/TRBV3-2 CASSPTGNENTEAFF TGTGCCAGCAGCCCGACAGGGAACGAGAACACTGAAGCTTTCTTT